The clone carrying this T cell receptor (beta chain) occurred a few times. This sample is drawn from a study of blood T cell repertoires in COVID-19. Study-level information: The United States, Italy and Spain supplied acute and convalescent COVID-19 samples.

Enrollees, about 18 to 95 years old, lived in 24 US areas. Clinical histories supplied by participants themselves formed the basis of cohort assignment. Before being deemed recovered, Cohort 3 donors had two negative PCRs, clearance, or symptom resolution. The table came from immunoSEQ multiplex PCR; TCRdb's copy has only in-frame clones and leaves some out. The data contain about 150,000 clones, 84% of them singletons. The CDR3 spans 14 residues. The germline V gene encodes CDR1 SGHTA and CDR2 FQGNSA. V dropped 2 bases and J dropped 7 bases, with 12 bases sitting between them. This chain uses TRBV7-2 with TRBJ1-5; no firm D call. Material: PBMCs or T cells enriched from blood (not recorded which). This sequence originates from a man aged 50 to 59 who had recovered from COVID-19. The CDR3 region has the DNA TGTGCCAGCAGCTTAAGACTGGGAGGACAGCCCCAGCATTTT. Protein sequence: CASSLRLGGQPQHF.